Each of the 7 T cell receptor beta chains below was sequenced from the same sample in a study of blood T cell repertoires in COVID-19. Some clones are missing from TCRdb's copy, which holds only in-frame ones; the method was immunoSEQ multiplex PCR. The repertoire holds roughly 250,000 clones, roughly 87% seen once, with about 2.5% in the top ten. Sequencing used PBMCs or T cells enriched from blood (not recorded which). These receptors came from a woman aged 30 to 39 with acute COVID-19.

The CDR3 region has the DNA TGTGCCAGCAGCTTAGGACAGGGGGCGAACACCGGGGAGCTGTTTTTT. Protein product: CASSLGQGANTGELFF. This sequence joins TRBV7-6 and TRBJ2-2, with TRBD1 identical over 9 bases. The V segment lost 1 base and the J segment 0 bases; nucleotides outside the gene matches: 0. The germline gives CDR1 SGHVS, CDR2 FNYEAQ. The CDR3 contains 16 residues. Full variable domain (missing parts from reference TRBV7-6 and TRBJ2-2): GAGVSQSPRYKVTKRGQDVALRCDPISGHVSLYWYRQALGQGPEFLTYFNYEAQQDKSGLPNDRFSAERPEGSISTLTIQRTEQRDSAMYRCASSLGQGANTGELFFGEGSRLTVL.

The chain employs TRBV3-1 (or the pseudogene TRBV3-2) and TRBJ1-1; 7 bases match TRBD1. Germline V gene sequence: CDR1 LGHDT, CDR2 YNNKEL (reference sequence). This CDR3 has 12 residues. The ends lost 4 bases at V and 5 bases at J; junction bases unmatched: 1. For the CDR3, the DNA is TGTGCCAGCAGCCCGACAGGGACTGAAGCTTTCTTT. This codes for CASSPTGTEAFF.

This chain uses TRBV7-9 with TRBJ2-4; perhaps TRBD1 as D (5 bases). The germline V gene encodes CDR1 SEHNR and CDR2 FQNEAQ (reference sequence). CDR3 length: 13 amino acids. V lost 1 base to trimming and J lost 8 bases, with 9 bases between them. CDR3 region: CASSLGEGDIQYF. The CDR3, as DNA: TGTGCCAGCAGCTTAGGTGAAGGGGACATTCAGTACTTC.

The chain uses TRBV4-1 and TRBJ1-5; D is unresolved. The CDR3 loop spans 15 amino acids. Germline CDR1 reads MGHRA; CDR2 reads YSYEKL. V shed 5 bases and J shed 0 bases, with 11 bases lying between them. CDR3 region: CASSKPTSSNQPQHF. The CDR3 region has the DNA TGCGCCAGCAGCAAACCGACAAGTAGCAATCAGCCCCAGCATTTT.

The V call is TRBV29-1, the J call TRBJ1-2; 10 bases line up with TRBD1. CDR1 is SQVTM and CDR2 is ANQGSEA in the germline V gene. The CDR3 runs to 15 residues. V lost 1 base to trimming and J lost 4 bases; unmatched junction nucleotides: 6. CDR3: CSVEADRGIFYGYTF. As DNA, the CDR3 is TGCAGCGTTGAAGCGGACAGGGGGATTTTCTATGGCTACACCTTC.

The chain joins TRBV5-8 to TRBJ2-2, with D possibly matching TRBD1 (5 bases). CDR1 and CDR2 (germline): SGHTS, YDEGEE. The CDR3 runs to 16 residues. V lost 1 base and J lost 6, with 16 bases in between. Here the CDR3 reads CASSLWGRIPPGELFF. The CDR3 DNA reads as TGTGCCAGCAGCTTGTGGGGCAGGATCCCCCCCGGGGAGCTGTTTTTT.

The CDR3 bases are TGTGCCAGCAGTGGCCCAGTGAATGAAAAACTGTTTTTT. Its translation: CASSGPVNEKLFF. The genes are TRBV25-1 and TRBJ1-4, with unresolved D. Trimming took off 4 bases at V and 5 bases at J, with 8 bases between the two ends. CDR3 length: 13 amino acids. CDR1 is MGHDK, CDR2 SYGVNS, per germline.